This T cell receptor (beta chain) was documented in a study of identical twins. Study-wide results and caveats: Modelling underestimated the level of out-of-frame TCR alpha sharing observed in monozygotic twins. Weaker excess twin sharing was observed in beta out-of-frame sequences. Insertion counts were lower in abundant cord blood beta clonotypes, a trend that memory repertoires did not show.

TCRdb reprocessed the 5' RACE reads via MiXCR and lists one record per CDR3 protein. The sample gives approximately 890,000 distinct CDR3 sequences, roughly an eighth of which show up once; about 1.6% is in the top ten. This clonotype was observed a few times. No antigen is known for it. This sample also appeared in a second study, on yellow fever vaccine responses in identical twins.

The source material was PBMCs. The source is a woman aged 18-29 years in good health.

CDR3 nucleotides: TGCAGTGCTGGGGACATTATGAACACTGAAGCTTTCTTT. It is translated as CSAGDIMNTEAFF. The chain joins TRBV20-1 to TRBJ1-1, with D perhaps matching TRBD1 (6 bases). Germline-derived CDR1 and CDR2 are DFQATT and SNEGSKA (reference sequence). The V gene lost 5 bases and the J gene lost 0 bases, with 10 bases spanning the gap. The CDR3 extends over 13 amino acids.